A single sample gave rise to the 24 T cell receptor beta chains below, sequenced in a study of cytomegalovirus exposure and HLA in healthy donors. Primers for the PCR totalled 60 Vbeta and 13 Jbeta. Repertoires were generated with immunoSEQ multiplex PCR, while TCRdb's copy carries only in-frame clones and drops some. The table records over 150,000 clones, 75% to 85% of them present only once. Sequencing used PBMCs. These receptors all come from a man between 25 and 39 years old in good health and CMV-seronegative.

The chain has TRBV5-1 and TRBJ2-1; TRBD2 matches 9 bases. Losses at the gene ends were 0 bases for V and 9 bases for J; bases not matched to a gene: 16. Germline CDR1 is SGHRS and CDR2 is YFSETQ. This CDR3 is 18 amino acids long. The CDR3 sequence: CASSLAWGSREGHGEQFF. CDR3 coding DNA: TGCGCCAGCAGCTTGGCCTGGGGATCGCGGGAGGGCCACGGTGAGCAGTTCTTC.

This chain joins TRBV6-5 and TRBJ1-3; TRBD1 might be the D (5 bases). The CDR3 covers 14 residues. Trimming stripped 6 bases from V and 1 base from J, with 10 bases between. Germline V CDR1 and CDR2: MNHEY, SVGAGI. This CDR3 reads CASRRAGSGNTIYF. The CDR3 DNA is TGTGCCAGCAGGAGAGCAGGGTCTGGAAACACCATATATTTT.

The chain carries TRBV27 and TRBJ2-1; tentatively, D is TRBD1 (6 bases). Per the germline V gene, CDR1 is MNHEY and CDR2 is SMNVEV (reference sequence). The CDR3 length is 14 residues. With 5 bases removed from V and 9 bases from J, the gap between germline ends came to 17 bases. For the CDR3, the DNA is TGTGCCAGCAGTGTCCTACGAGGGACACCTGAGCAGTTCTTC. Translating it yields CASSVLRGTPEQFF.

The sample holds a few counts of this clone. V is TRBV2 and J is TRBJ1-5, with D hard to call. The CDR3 runs to 11 residues. Germline CDR1 reads SNHLY; CDR2 reads FYNNEI. Trimming stripped 0 bases from V and 12 bases from J, with 6 bases between. The CDR3 protein is CASSEASGQHF. The CDR3 bases are TGTGCCAGCAGTGAAGCGTCGGGCCAGCATTTT.

This chain joins TRBV7-9 and TRBJ1-2, with D tentatively TRBD1 (6 bases). V was pared by 8 bases and J by 6 bases, with 13 bases between. CDR1 SEHNR and CDR2 FQNEAQ come from the germline V gene (reference sequence). The CDR3 spans 12 residues. CDR3 protein: CASGSGVHGYTF. The CDR3 DNA reads as TGTGCCAGCGGTTCAGGGGTTCATGGCTACACCTTC.

The chain couples TRBV11-2 to TRBJ1-2, with no clear D. Germline V gene lookup returns CDR1 SGHAT and CDR2 FQNNGV. The CDR3 totals 12 residues. The V gene lost 1 base and the J gene lost 8 bases, with 8 bases spanning the gap. The CDR3 nucleotides read TGTGCCAGCAGCTTAGGACTTTTAGGCTACACCTTC. This gives the protein CASSLGLLGYTF.

The chain joins TRBV7-2 to TRBJ1-2; D ambiguous. Germline V gene lookup returns CDR1 SGHTA and CDR2 FQGNSA. V was pared by 2 bases and J by 4 bases, with 14 bases between. The CDR3 consists of 15 residues. The CDR3 nucleotides are TGTGCCAGCAGCTTAAACCGTATTTCTATCTATGGCTACACCTTC. It specifies CASSLNRISIYGYTF.

This clone was detected only a few times. CDR3 DNA sequence: TGTGCCAGCAGCCCCCGAGGCACCGGGGAGCTGTTTTTT. Translated: CASSPRGTGELFF. V and J are TRBV7-3 and TRBJ2-2; no clear D gene. Per the germline V gene, CDR1 is SGHTA and CDR2 is FQGTGA. The CDR3 is 13 residues long. V lost 5 bases to trimming and J lost 4 bases, with 8 bases between them.

The chain links TRBV28 to TRBJ1-2; TRBD1 matches at 7 bases. Per germline, CDR1 MDHEN and CDR2 SYDVKM. The CDR3 is 13 amino acids. The trim removed 1 base at V and 7 bases at J, leaving 3 bases unmatched. CDR3 loop: CASSLLGGGGYTF. The CDR3 DNA follows: TGTGCCAGCAGTTTATTAGGGGGCGGTGGCTACACCTTC.

This clone was observed a handful of times. The chain carries TRBV13 and TRBJ2-4; no reliable D call. Germline CDR1 and CDR2: PRHDT and FYEKMQ (reference sequence). The length of the CDR3 is 14 residues. V was pared by 3 bases and J by 8 bases, with 14 bases between. In nucleotides, the CDR3 is TGTGCCAGCAGCTTGAGAACAAGACTGGACATTCAGTACTTC. Its translation: CASSLRTRLDIQYF.

This chain joins TRBV6-6 and TRBJ2-7; maybe TRBD2 (6 bases). The V end was cut by 6 bases, the J end by 0 bases, with 12 bases between. The CDR3 has 14 amino acids. Germline CDR1 is MNHNY and CDR2 is SVGAGI (reference sequence). As DNA, the CDR3 is TGTGCCAGCAGCCTCGACGGGAGCTCCTACGAGCAGTACTTC. It encodes CASSLDGSSYEQYF.

The gene calls are TRBV19 and TRBJ1-2; D unresolved. Germline-derived CDR1 and CDR2 are LNHDA and SQIVND (reference sequence). The CDR3 runs 15 residues. The V gene lost 6 bases and the J gene lost 3 bases, with 17 bases spanning the gap. CDR3 region: CASSNSITVDYGYTF. The CDR3 bases are TGTGCCAGTAGCAACTCGATCACGGTTGACTATGGCTACACCTTC.

There are a few counts of this clone. This rearrangement joins TRBV7-9 to TRBJ2-2, with D perhaps TRBD2 (5 bases). This CDR3 is 13 amino acids long. CDR1 SEHNR and CDR2 FQNEAQ come from the germline V gene (reference sequence). Between the trimmed V and J ends, which lost 11 bases and 4 bases, there was a span of 14 bases. The CDR3 loop is CAGGPPRTGELFF. The CDR3 DNA reads TGTGCCGGAGGCCCCCCCCGCACCGGGGAGCTGTTTTTT.

About this clone: The junction departs from germline at one end; a sequencing error may be responsible. V gene TRBV7-9 combines with J gene TRBJ1-5; D gene unclear. The CDR3 runs to 14 residues. The V gene's germline CDR1 is SEHNR and CDR2 FQNEAQ (reference sequence). The CDR3 spells CSSSLGRVNQPQHF. For the CDR3, the DNA is TGTTCCAGCAGCCTAGGACGGGTCAATCAGCCCCAGCATTTT.

This sequence joins TRBV19 and TRBJ2-7; D unclear. Deletions cut 5 bases from V and 9 bases from J, with 14 bases between. This CDR3 spans 12 amino acids. Germline assignment: CDR1 LNHDA and CDR2 SQIVND (reference sequence). The DNA of the CDR3 is TGTGCCAGTAGTCTCGTTAACGGGTGGCAGTACTTC. Its protein product is CASSLVNGWQYF.

In DNA form, the CDR3 reads TGTGCCAGCACCACTCCCCCTGGAAACACCATATATTTT. It codes for CASTTPPGNTIYF. The genes are TRBV6-6 and TRBJ1-3; no clear D. Trimming removed 7 bases at V and 2 bases at J, with 9 bases between. The CDR3 is 13 residues long. Germline assignment: CDR1 MNHNY and CDR2 SVGAGI (reference sequence).

The J gene is TRBJ2-3, the V gene TRBV5-4; possible D gene TRBD2, 5 bases. Germline V gene lookup returns CDR1 SGHNT and CDR2 YYREEE (reference sequence). V lost 1 base to trimming and J lost 0 bases, with 6 bases between them. The CDR3 is made up of 14 amino acids. DNA of the CDR3: TGTGCCAGCAGCTTGCCGGGAAGCACAGATACGCAGTATTTT. This translates into CASSLPGSTDTQYF. The entire variable domain, with the rest obtained from reference TRBV5-4 and TRBJ2-3, is as follows: ETGVTQSPTHLIKTRGQQVTLRCSSQSGHNTVSWYQQALGQGPQFIFQYYREEENGRGNFPPRFSGLQFPNYSSELNVNALELDDSALYLCASSLPGSTDTQYFGPGTRLTVL.

The rearrangement joins TRBV9 to TRBJ1-2; D gene ambiguous. Per germline, CDR1 SGDLS and CDR2 YYNGEE. V lost 0 bases to trimming and J lost 3 bases, with 9 bases between them. The CDR3 is 14 amino acids. The CDR3 is CASSVEEGDYGYTF. The CDR3 DNA reads as TGTGCCAGCAGCGTAGAGGAGGGTGACTATGGCTACACCTTC.

V gene TRBV2 combines with J gene TRBJ1-5; a possible D gene is TRBD1 (5 bases). V shed 4 bases and J shed 5 bases, with 18 bases lying between them. The CDR3 spans 16 residues. CDR1 is SNHLY and CDR2 is FYNNEI in the germline V gene. The CDR3 nucleotides are TGTGCCAGCAGTGTGAACCCGACAGAGGATTATCAGCCCCAGCATTTT. Its protein is CASSVNPTEDYQPQHF.

CDR3 sequence reads: CASRGRAEAFF. CDR3 nucleotide sequence: TGTGCCAGTAGGGGCCGAGCCGAAGCTTTCTTT. This chain links TRBV19 with TRBJ1-1, with D unresolved. Trimming shortened V by 6 bases and J by 8 bases, and 10 bases separated the two germline ends. Germline CDR1 is LNHDA and CDR2 is SQIVND (reference sequence). The CDR3 has 11 amino acids.

The J gene is TRBJ2-7, the V gene TRBV13; weak D call: TRBD2 (7 bases). V was shortened by 0 bases and J by 2 bases, with 8 bases between the two germline ends. The CDR3 covers 14 residues. Germline V lookup: CDR1 PRHDT, CDR2 FYEKMQ (reference sequence). CDR3 loop: CASSLGRGPYEQYF. CDR3 bases: TGTGCCAGCAGCTTAGGGCGGGGGCCCTACGAGCAGTACTTC.

This clone is a singleton in its sample. V and J are TRBV2 and TRBJ1-2; D remains unclear. This CDR3 has 13 amino acids. CDR1 and CDR2 from the germline V gene are SNHLY and FYNNEI. Trimming removed 5 bases from V and 4 bases from J, with 11 bases in between. CDR3 residues: CASSIHTSYGYTF. The CDR3 DNA sequence: TGTGCCAGCAGTATACATACCAGCTATGGCTACACCTTC.

The chain recombines TRBV7-2 with TRBJ2-6, with 8 bases lining up with TRBD1. This CDR3 contains 18 residues. Germline CDR1 and CDR2: SGHTA and FQGNSA. The trim removed 7 bases at V and 0 bases at J, leaving 11 bases unmatched. The CDR3 protein is CASIKLQGVNSGANVLTF. CDR3 sequence (DNA): TGTGCCAGCATCAAGTTACAGGGGGTAAACTCTGGGGCCAACGTCCTGACTTTC.

The chain uses TRBV30 and TRBJ1-1, with TRBD1 matching 9 bases. Germline V CDR1 and CDR2: GTSNPN, SVGIG (reference sequence). CDR3 size: 17 residues. V was pared by 3 bases and J by 6 bases, with 17 bases of the junction left unmatched. The CDR3 loop reads CAWRGWGRQGVYPEAFF. DNA for the CDR3: TGTGCCTGGAGAGGATGGGGCCGACAGGGGGTTTACCCTGAAGCTTTCTTT.